This T cell receptor (beta chain) was identified in a study of cytomegalovirus exposure and HLA in healthy donors. Study observations and caveats: In a later analysis, TCR beta V- and J-gene trimming showed a link to a missense DCLRE1C variant. High sensitivity and specificity were reportedly achieved when the classifier diagnosed cytomegalovirus status. Available immune exposure information was restricted to CMV serostatus only.

PCR amplification relied on 60 Vbeta primers (plus 13 Jbeta primers). Method: immunoSEQ multiplex PCR; TCRdb's copy keeps in-frame clones and lacks some. The data hold 80,000 to 95,000 clones, with roughly 81% observed a single time. This clone came up a few times. As yet, its antigen is unknown. Specimen: PBMCs. The TCR was taken from a woman aged 25 to 45 in good health and CMV-seronegative.

The CDR3, as DNA: TGTGCCAGCAGCCGACTTCTAAGCGGGAGAGTGGGAAACACAGATACGCAGTATTTT. Residues: CASSRLLSGRVGNTDTQYF. The chain combines TRBV27 with TRBJ2-3, with TRBD2 matching 8 bases. Germline lookup yields CDR1 MNHEY and CDR2 SMNVEV (reference sequence). The V gene end was trimmed by 6 bases and the J gene end by 2 bases; junction bases not matched to a gene: 19. The CDR3 sequence is 19 residues long.